This T cell receptor beta chain was sequenced for a study of shared clonotypes between healthy human individuals. Trimming took 4 bases from V and 0 from J, leaving 12 bases between them. There are 15 residues in the CDR3. Germline CDR1 reads MNHEY; CDR2 reads SMNVEV (reference sequence). Study-wide points: Collection of samples was limited to blood; tissue repertoires likely differ.

Clones were read by immunoSEQ multiplex PCR, and TCRdb kept only the in-frame ones, dropping some. This table holds fewer than 3 million clones, 92% found once. Within Nashville, Tennessee resided all donors, each a Caucasian adult. A CD45RA+ naive subset and a CD45RA-negative memory subset were split from CD4+ cells. Points on this clone: Its antigen is undetermined.

The TCR was taken from a man between 18 and 35 years old in good health. Some clones in this sample may be carry-over from other donors' samples. The sequenced sample consisted of naive CD4+ T cells from PBMCs. Subset meaning: CD45RA+ positively selected. The gene calls are TRBV27 and TRBJ1-2; the D gene is possibly TRBD1 (6 bases). The CDR3 loop is CASSWGTPPNYGYTF. In DNA form, the CDR3 reads TGTGCCAGCAGTTGGGGGACACCTCCTAACTATGGCTACACCTTC.